These T cell receptor beta chains were read from a single sample in a study of cytomegalovirus exposure and HLA in healthy donors. TCRdb's copy holds only in-frame clones and misses some; the assay was immunoSEQ multiplex PCR. This sample yields around 97,000 clones, of which around 85% are seen a single time; about 4.9% belongs to the top ten. The specimen sequenced was PBMCs. The source is a man between 40 and 49 years old in good health and CMV-seropositive. The CDR3 runs from the conserved cysteine through the conserved F or W. The order of the fields is clone size, CDR3 length, D gene, J gene, V gene, CDR3 protein, CDR3 DNA. The D gene is left open where the match is weak. Expanded clones get a size class; other rows say once, few or many, or leave the size out.

once,16,.,TRBJ1-4,TRBV5-1,CASSVDRAATNEKLFF,TGCGCCAGCAGCGTAGACAGAGCCGCAACTAATGAAAAACTGTTTTTT
.,14,.,TRBJ2-5,TRBV19,CASSIGRAGETQYF,TGTGCCAGTAGTATTGGCAGGGCTGGGGAGACCCAGTACTTC
.,13,.,TRBJ2-7,TRBV6-1,CASSSQVTYEQYF,TGTGCCAGCAGTTCTCAGGTTACCTACGAGCAGTACTTC
.,16,.,TRBJ2-7,TRBV27,CASSLSSSASSYEQYF,TGTGCCAGCAGTTTATCAAGTTCTGCTAGCTCCTACGAGCAGTACTTC
once,13,.,TRBJ2-1,TRBV5-4,CASSSTGSHEQFF,TGTGCCAGCAGCTCGACAGGCTCCCATGAGCAGTTCTTC
once,16,.,TRBJ2-3,TRBV18,CASPPGSSTSTDTQYF,TGTGCCAGCCCACCGGGCAGCTCAACTAGCACAGATACGCAGTATTTT
.,13,.,TRBJ2-7,TRBV10-3,CAINGGEAYEQYF,TGTGCCATCAACGGCGGGGAGGCGTACGAGCAGTACTTC
.,14,.,TRBJ1-6,TRBV19,CASKGDQGNSSLHF,TGTGCCAGTAAAGGGGATCAAGGGAATTCATCCCTCCACTTT
.,13,.,TRBJ1-2,TRBV28,CASSLILGEVYTF,TGTGCCAGCAGTTTGATTTTAGGGGAGGTCTACACCTTC
once,14,.,TRBJ1-4,TRBV29-1,CSVRGDRLNEKLFF,TGCAGCGTTAGGGGTGACAGGTTGAATGAAAAACTGTTTTTT
.,17,TRBD1,TRBJ1-1,TRBV29-1,CSVVLFGTGGLNTEAFF,TGCAGCGTTGTTTTGTTCGGGACAGGGGGCTTGAACACTGAAGCTTTCTTT
.,14,TRBD1,TRBJ1-2,TRBV7-9,CASSLGQSNYGYTF,TGTGCCAGCAGCCTGGGACAGTCTAACTATGGCTACACCTTC
.,13,TRBD1,TRBJ1-1,TRBV6-5,CASILPGQSEAFF,TGTGCCAGCATACTACCGGGACAGAGTGAAGCTTTCTTT
.,14,.,TRBJ2-7,TRBV2,CASSDPGLLDEQYF,TGTGCCAGCAGTGATCCAGGCCTTCTCGACGAGCAGTACTTC
.,15,TRBD1,TRBJ1-2,TRBV29-1,CSVPLQGGASYGYTF,TGCAGCGTTCCCCTTCAAGGGGGCGCGAGCTATGGCTACACCTTC
.,17,TRBD2,TRBJ2-1,TRBV5-1,CASSLAAGLAGYNEQFF,TGCGCCAGCAGCTTGGCGGCAGGACTAGCGGGGTACAATGAGCAGTTCTTC
.,13,.,TRBJ1-2,TRBV18,CASSPRQEDGYTF,TGTGCCAGCTCACCACGGCAGGAGGATGGCTACACCTTC
.,15,.,TRBJ1-1,TRBV7-9,CSSSFQTGRDTEAFF,TGTTCCAGCAGCTTCCAGACAGGCAGGGACACTGAAGCTTTCTTT
.,14,.,TRBJ1-1,TRBV27,CASRQGLGATEAFF,TGTGCCAGCAGACAGGGCTTGGGGGCTACTGAAGCTTTCTTT
.,14,TRBD1,TRBJ1-1,TRBV5-1,CASSPQGAGTEAFF,TGCGCCAGCAGCCCACAGGGGGCTGGCACTGAAGCTTTCTTT
.,15,TRBD1,TRBJ1-1,TRBV11-2,CASRPGQNMNTEAFF,TGTGCCAGCAGACCGGGACAGAACATGAACACTGAAGCTTTCTTT
.,14,TRBD2,TRBJ2-7,TRBV6-5,CASRLAVGSYEQYF,TGTGCCAGCAGACTAGCGGTGGGCTCCTACGAGCAGTACTTC
.,14,TRBD2,TRBJ2-4,TRBV28,CASSPGLGKNIQYF,TGTGCCAGCAGTCCCGGACTAGGTAAAAACATTCAGTACTTC
.,18,TRBD2,TRBJ2-1,TRBV19,CASSIGGVLAGVWNEQFF,TGTGCCAGTAGTATAGGGGGGGTCCTAGCGGGAGTCTGGAATGAGCAGTTCTTC